The 21 T cell receptor beta chains below were found in one sample sequenced in a study of blood T cells in healthy people across ages. Sample-barcoded 5' priming and a J-beta primer mix drove a second PCR of 7 to 11 cycles. TCRdb re-called the 5' RACE reads with MiXCR, one entry per CDR3 protein. The repertoire consists of about 780,000 distinct CDR3 sequences, with more than 35% occurring once and the leading ten covering around a sixth. Sequencing was carried out using blood. Every receptor here comes from a man older than 75 in good health.

This clonotype was seen only a few times. The J gene is TRBJ2-6, the V gene TRBV11-3; 8 positions match TRBD1. The CDR3 length is 18 residues. The germline V gene has CDR1 SGHNT and CDR2 YENEEA. Trimming took 6 bases from V and 0 from J; bases not matched to a gene: 10. The chain's CDR3 is CASSQYDRGLSGANVLTF. The DNA for the CDR3 is TGTGCCAGCAGTCAATACGACAGGGGCCTCTCTGGGGCCAACGTCCTGACTTTC.

The rearrangement links TRBV29-1 to TRBJ2-5, with TRBD2 matching over 9 bases. From germline, CDR1 is SQVTM and CDR2 ANQGSEA. V lost 1 base, J lost 7 bases, and 10 bases stayed unmatched. The CDR3 contains 15 residues. CDR3 amino acids: CSVEVVAGELGTQYF. CDR3 bases: TGCAGCGTTGAAGTAGTAGCGGGAGAGTTAGGGACCCAGTACTTC.

This clonotype was seen ten or more times. The rearrangement uses TRBV29-1 and TRBJ2-3; a weak D match, TRBD2 (5 bases). Germline V gives CDR1 SQVTM, CDR2 ANQGSEA. This CDR3 spans 13 amino acids. V lost 3 bases and J 3 bases, leaving 10 bases between the germline ends. The CDR3 here is CSVDAGVTDTQYF. The CDR3 nucleotides read TGCAGCGTTGACGCGGGCGTTACAGATACGCAGTATTTT.

This chain links TRBV20-1 with TRBJ1-2, with D perhaps TRBD1 (6 bases). Germline assignment: CDR1 DFQATT and CDR2 SNEGSKA (reference sequence). The CDR3 length is 14 residues. Trimming removed 3 bases from V and 3 bases from J, with 14 bases in between. CDR3 nucleotides: TGCAGTGCTAGCCTCACAGGGCTTGACTATGGCTACACCTTC. It is translated as CSASLTGLDYGYTF.

J is TRBJ2-1 and V is TRBV27, with 10 bases lining up with TRBD2. This CDR3 is built from 15 residues. Germline loops: CDR1 MNHEY, CDR2 SMNVEV (reference sequence). The J segment lost 7 bases and the V segment lost 8 bases, leaving 11 bases of the junction unmatched. The CDR3 loop reads CASAITSGDSNEQFF. CDR3 nucleotides: TGTGCCAGCGCTATAACTAGCGGGGATAGTAATGAGCAGTTCTTC.

The V gene is TRBV24-1, the J gene TRBJ2-3, with D unclear. V lost 4 bases to trimming and J lost 2 bases, with 18 bases between them. CDR3 size: 17 residues. Per the germline V gene, CDR1 is KGHDR and CDR2 is SFDVKD. The CDR3 nucleotides read TGTGCCACCAGTGAATACAGACCTCTAATGTCCACAGATACGCAGTATTTT. Amino acid sequence: CATSEYRPLMSTDTQYF.

There are a few counts of this clonotype. The chain recombines TRBV20-1 with TRBJ2-7; 8 bases match TRBD1. Per the germline V gene, CDR1 is DFQATT and CDR2 is SNEGSKA (reference sequence). V shed 3 bases, J shed 3 bases, and the junction held 7 bases outside the gene matches. The CDR3 consists of 14 residues. The CDR3 DNA reads TGCAGTGCTAGCTTTCCCGGACAGGGCTACGAGCAGTACTTC. Translation: CSASFPGQGYEQYF.

This clonotype turned up a few times. The rearrangement links TRBV20-1 to TRBJ2-6; tentatively, D is TRBD2 (6 bases). V was trimmed by 6 bases and J by 2 bases, leaving 11 bases between them. CDR3 length equals 14 residues. Germline V lookup: CDR1 DFQATT, CDR2 SNEGSKA (reference sequence). CDR3: CSAELATGANVLTF. Here the CDR3 DNA reads TGCAGTGCGGAGCTAGCGACTGGGGCCAACGTCCTGACTTTC.

This clonotype appeared a single time. The V gene is TRBV5-1, the J gene TRBJ2-7, with D maybe TRBD2 (6 bases). The CDR3 is 15 amino acids. Trimming stripped 0 bases from V and 2 bases from J, with 12 bases between. Germline V lookup: CDR1 SGHRS, CDR2 YFSETQ. CDR3 DNA: TGCGCCAGCAGCTTGGGTGGGGGGACGCCCTACGAGCAGTACTTC. Translation gives CASSLGGGTPYEQYF.

V is TRBV29-1 and J is TRBJ2-4; D might be TRBD1 or TRBD2, each matching 5 bases. Looked up from germline, CDR1 is SQVTM and CDR2 is ANQGSEA. The V and J ends lost 4 bases and 8 bases respectively, with 12 bases between them. The CDR3 totals 12 residues. CDR3 sequence: CSVVKGTDIQYF. DNA of the CDR3: TGCAGCGTTGTAAAGGGGACGGACATTCAGTACTTC.

This clonotype was counted a single time. This chain links TRBV14 with TRBJ1-1; perhaps TRBD1 as D (5 bases). V was trimmed by 7 bases and J by 1 base, leaving 16 bases between them. There are 15 residues in the CDR3. CDR1 and CDR2 from the germline V gene are SGHDN and FVKESK. The CDR3 nucleotides read TGTGCCAGCAACCTAATCGGGGGAGGGAACACTGAAGCTTTCTTT. Protein: CASNLIGGGNTEAFF. Filled out from reference TRBV14 and TRBJ1-1, the complete variable domain reads EAGVTQFPSHSVIEKGQTVTLRCDPISGHDNLYWYRRVMGKEIKFLLHFVKESKQDESGMPNNRFLAERTGGTYSTLKVQPAELEDSGVYFCASNLIGGGNTEAFFGQGTRLTVV.

This clonotype has just a few counts. The V gene is TRBV20-1, the J gene TRBJ2-5; D is ambiguous. V lost 3 bases, J lost 1 base, and 9 bases lay in between. CDR3 length equals 13 residues. Germline V gives CDR1 DFQATT, CDR2 SNEGSKA (reference sequence). This chain's CDR3 is CSASLPVQETQYF. For the CDR3, the DNA is TGCAGTGCTAGTCTTCCAGTCCAAGAGACCCAGTACTTC.

The chain links TRBV24-1 to TRBJ2-7, with D possibly being TRBD2 (5 bases). The ends were cut back, 2 bases at V and 1 base at J, with 8 bases in the middle. Germline values: CDR1 KGHDR, CDR2 SFDVKD. The CDR3 spans 14 residues. This CDR3 is CATSDSGISYEQYF. The CDR3 bases are TGTGCCACCAGTGATTCCGGGATTTCCTACGAGCAGTACTTC.

The table lists this clonotype with a few counts. The J gene is TRBJ2-5, the V gene TRBV9; maybe TRBD1 (5 bases). CDR3 length: 14 amino acids. Looked up from germline, CDR1 is SGDLS and CDR2 is YYNGEE. V dropped 0 bases and J dropped 4 bases, with 10 bases sitting between them. CDR3 region: CASSVEGPGETQYF. DNA for the CDR3: TGTGCCAGCAGCGTAGAGGGGCCGGGAGAGACCCAGTACTTC.

The chain joins TRBV28 to TRBJ2-3; TRBD1 matches at 9 bases. The germline CDR1 and CDR2 sequences are MDHEN and SYDVKM. This CDR3 is 13 amino acids long. V lost 8 bases and J lost 6; bases outside the gene matches: 6. CDR3 in DNA: TGTGCCAGCCTACAGGGGGCGGTGGATACGCAGTATTTT. This gives the protein CASLQGAVDTQYF.

This clonotype was counted ten times or more. The chain recombines TRBV20-1 with TRBJ1-2; 12 nucleotides match TRBD1. The V gene end was trimmed by 5 bases and the J gene end by 6 bases; junction bases not matched to a gene: 4. In germline, CDR1 is DFQATT, CDR2 SNEGSKA (reference sequence). This CDR3 spans 13 amino acids. The CDR3 spells CSAGGTGGDGYTF. CDR3 nucleotides: TGCAGTGCTGGTGGGACAGGGGGCGATGGCTACACCTTC.

This chain uses TRBV27 with TRBJ1-1; 10 positions agree with TRBD1. J was trimmed by 4 bases and V by 5 bases; bases with no gene match: 4. The germline V gene has CDR1 MNHEY and CDR2 SMNVEV (reference sequence). This CDR3 is built from 14 residues. In DNA, the CDR3 is TGTGCCAGCAGTCCCTGGACAGGGGGCACTGAAGCTTTCTTT. Protein sequence: CASSPWTGGTEAFF.

The rearrangement uses TRBV20-1 and TRBJ2-5; 7 bases map to TRBD1. V trimming: 1 base; J trimming: 9 bases; junction bases outside the gene matches: 8. This CDR3 is 13 amino acids long. Germline values: CDR1 DFQATT, CDR2 SNEGSKA (reference sequence). The CDR3 coding sequence is TGCAGTGCTAGAGTGACAGGGTCGGAGGCCCAGTACTTC. As protein: CSARVTGSEAQYF.

In its sample, this clonotype was seen many times. V gene TRBV5-1 combines with J gene TRBJ2-1; 11 nucleotides agree with TRBD2. CDR3 length equals 16 residues. Germline CDR1 reads SGHRS; CDR2 reads YFSETQ. With 0 bases clipped from V and 3 bases from J, the junction kept 2 bases outside the gene matches. This chain's CDR3 is CASSLATSGSYNEQFF. CDR3 bases: TGCGCCAGCAGCTTGGCCACTAGCGGGAGCTACAATGAGCAGTTCTTC.

The J gene is TRBJ2-7, the V gene TRBV9; 9 bases fit TRBD2. Germline V CDR1 and CDR2: SGDLS, YYNGEE. This CDR3 is built from 15 residues. The J segment lost 2 bases and the V segment lost 0 bases, leaving 3 bases of the junction unmatched. Here the CDR3 reads CASSVATSGPYEQYF. DNA of the CDR3: TGTGCCAGCAGCGTAGCGACTAGCGGTCCCTACGAGCAGTACTTC.

This clonotype was picked up many times. The chain recombines TRBV7-2 with TRBJ2-5, with D possibly matching TRBD1 (5 bases). The CDR3 spans 15 residues. Trimming removed 2 bases from V and 4 bases from J, with 14 bases in between. Germline CDR1 SGHTA, CDR2 FQGNSA. The CDR3 nucleotides read TGTGCCAGCAGCTTACAGGGCGGCGAAGTAGAGACCCAGTACTTC. This encodes CASSLQGGEVETQYF.